This entry is about one T cell receptor beta chain. The data stem from a study of OX40 agonist ivuxolimab in advanced cancers. Across the whole study: Enrolled patients in dose escalation had cancers that were hepatocellular carcinoma, melanoma, renal cell or head and neck cancer. Mean age 60 years, range 23 to 79; approximately 83% male.

Produced via immunoSEQ multiplex PCR; TCRdb's table is partial and in-frame only. The sample yields about 64,000 clones, about 88% seen once. The sample in question was CD4+ or CD8+ T cells sorted from blood, obtained in a trial of the OX40 agonist ivuxolimab. This TCR derives from an adult with an advanced solid tumor such as melanoma, head and neck, liver or kidney cancer.

The CDR3 coding sequence is TGTGCCATCAGTGAGTGGAGAGCGGGAGGTGGAAATGAGCAGTTCTTC. Protein product: CAISEWRAGGGNEQFF. The chain combines TRBV10-3 with TRBJ2-1, with 9 bases aligning to TRBD2. Per germline, CDR1 ENHRY and CDR2 SYGVKD. J gave up 7 bases and V 1 base, and 8 bases lay outside the gene matches. The CDR3 is 16 amino acids.